A selection of T cell receptor beta chains follows, all from one sample in a study of cytomegalovirus exposure and HLA in healthy donors. Measured with immunoSEQ multiplex PCR; TCRdb has only the in-frame clones, and not every one. This repertoire shows 150,000 to 200,000 clones, around 87% found once; its top ten account for 1.5% to 2%. Sequenced: PBMCs. These receptors were collected from a woman between 18 and 29 years old in good health and CMV-seronegative. CDR3s include the opening cysteine and the closing phenylalanine or tryptophan. Fields, in order: clone size, D gene, J gene, V gene, CDR3 DNA, CDR3 protein. A D gene is named only where the DNA matches it firmly. Expanded clones are given a class, and other clones once, few, many or no size at all.

size: .; D: .; J: TRBJ1-2; V: TRBV6-1; DNA: TGTGCCAGCAGTGAAGCGGGACACCGAAGGGGCTATGGCTACACCTTC; CDR3: CASSEAGHRRGYGYTF
size: .; D: TRBD2; J: TRBJ2-1; V: TRBV6-5; DNA: TGTGCCAGCAGATTACTCGGGGGGTTAGGAAATGAGCAGTTCTTC; CDR3: CASRLLGGLGNEQFF
size: .; D: .; J: TRBJ1-5; V: TRBV6-1; DNA: TGTGCCAGTATCCTCTCGGGGGGGCTTCAGCCCCAGCATTTT; CDR3: CASILSGGLQPQHF
size: .; D: .; J: TRBJ1-2; V: TRBV7-9; DNA: TGTGCCAGCAGCTTAGGGACAGTCTATGGCTACACCTTC; CDR3: CASSLGTVYGYTF
size: .; D: TRBD2; J: TRBJ2-7; V: TRBV6-6; DNA: TGTGCCAGCAGTTACTCGATTAGCGGGGGTTCCTACGAGCAGTACTTC; CDR3: CASSYSISGGSYEQYF
size: .; D: TRBD2; J: TRBJ2-3; V: TRBV19; DNA: TGTGCCAGTAGTATCTTACCCTGGACTAGCGGGGGAACAGATACGCAGTATTTT; CDR3: CASSILPWTSGGTDTQYF
size: .; D: .; J: TRBJ1-1; V: TRBV7-9; DNA: TGTGCCAGCAGCTTCGGACCTAACGGGATATTGAACACTGAAGCTTTCTTT; CDR3: CASSFGPNGILNTEAFF
size: few; D: .; J: TRBJ2-1; V: TRBV2; DNA: TGTGCCAGCAGTGAACCAGTCAATGAGCAGTTCTTC; CDR3: CASSEPVNEQFF
size: .; D: .; J: TRBJ1-2; V: TRBV7-9; DNA: TGTGCCAGCAGCTCCCAATCGGAGCAGCGGTCCTATGGCTACACCTTC; CDR3: CASSSQSEQRSYGYTF
size: .; D: TRBD1; J: TRBJ1-6; V: TRBV27; DNA: TGTGCCAGCAGGGGACAGGGGGATTCACCCCTCCACTTT; CDR3: CASRGQGDSPLHF
size: .; D: .; J: TRBJ1-1; V: TRBV19; DNA: TGTGCCAGTAGTATGTCTGGACTTATGAACACTGAAGCTTTCTTT; CDR3: CASSMSGLMNTEAFF
size: .; D: TRBD2; J: TRBJ2-1; V: TRBV4-1; DNA: TGCGCCAGTAATACTCCCGGGACTAGCGGGAGGGGCCGCTCCTACAATGAGCAGTTCTTC; CDR3: CASNTPGTSGRGRSYNEQFF
size: .; D: .; J: TRBJ1-5; V: TRBV7-6; DNA: TGTGCCAGCAGCCAGCAGGGAAGAGGTCAGCCCCAGCATTTT; CDR3: CASSQQGRGQPQHF
size: .; D: .; J: TRBJ1-1; V: TRBV15; DNA: TGTGCCACCAGCAGGGAGAGGAACACTGAAGCTTTCTTT; CDR3: CATSRERNTEAFF
size: .; D: TRBD2; J: TRBJ2-1; V: TRBV7-9; DNA: TGTGCCAGCAGCTCCCCGGGACTAGGTAGCTATGAGCAGTTCTTC; CDR3: CASSSPGLGSYEQFF
size: .; D: TRBD1; J: TRBJ2-2; V: TRBV6-5; DNA: TGTGCCAGCAGTTACAGGGGGCTAAGATCCGGGGAGCTGTTTTTT; CDR3: CASSYRGLRSGELFF
size: .; D: .; J: TRBJ2-1; V: TRBV5-1; DNA: TGCGCCAGCAGCCCAACCAGTTCGGGGGGCTTGAATGAGCAGTTCTTC; CDR3: CASSPTSSGGLNEQFF
size: .; D: TRBD2; J: TRBJ2-1; V: TRBV7-9; DNA: TGTGCCAGCAGCCCCGTCGCGGCTAGCGGTGAGCAGTTCTTC; CDR3: CASSPVAASGEQFF
size: many; D: .; J: TRBJ1-1; V: TRBV19; DNA: TGTGCCACCGAAGGAGGGAACACTGAAGCTTTCTTT; CDR3: CATEGGNTEAFF
size: .; D: TRBD2; J: TRBJ2-7; V: TRBV5-6; DNA: TGTGCCAGCAGCCTTAGCGGGACCTCCTACGAGCAGTACTTC; CDR3: CASSLSGTSYEQYF
size: .; D: TRBD1; J: TRBJ2-4; V: TRBV19; DNA: TGTGCCAGTAGTTACCGGGACAGGGCTGGCAAAAACATTCAGTACTTC; CDR3: CASSYRDRAGKNIQYF
size: .; D: .; J: TRBJ1-4; V: TRBV11-2; DNA: TGTGCCAGCAGCGAAAGAGGAGAAAAACTGTTTTTT; CDR3: CASSERGEKLFF
size: .; D: TRBD1; J: TRBJ1-1; V: TRBV2; DNA: TGTGCCAGCACCGACAGGGGGCTTATGAACACTGAAGCTTTCTTT; CDR3: CASTDRGLMNTEAFF
size: few; D: .; J: TRBJ1-2; V: TRBV28; DNA: TGTGCCAGCAGTCAGCCGGGAGACCTCCCTAACTATGGCTACACCTTC; CDR3: CASSQPGDLPNYGYTF
size: .; D: TRBD2; J: TRBJ2-7; V: TRBV15; DNA: TGTGCCACCAGCGGCTTAGGGACTACGAGCTCCTACGAGCAGTACTTC; CDR3: CATSGLGTTSSYEQYF
size: .; D: TRBD1; J: TRBJ1-4; V: TRBV27; DNA: TGTGCCAGCAGCCGGCGGTCAGGACAGGAGGGAGAAAAACTGTTTTTT; CDR3: CASSRRSGQEGEKLFF
size: .; D: .; J: TRBJ2-7; V: TRBV5-6; DNA: TGTGCCAGCAGCCGCGCGAGACTTTCCTACGAGCAGTACTTC; CDR3: CASSRARLSYEQYF
size: .; D: .; J: TRBJ2-5; V: TRBV18; DNA: TGTGCCAGCTCACCATCAGGGGCAGAGACCCAGTACTTC; CDR3: CASSPSGAETQYF
size: .; D: .; J: TRBJ2-1; V: TRBV19; DNA: TGTGCCAGTACCCATAGTGCTGACAATGAGCAGTTCTTC; CDR3: CASTHSADNEQFF
size: .; D: TRBD2; J: TRBJ2-2; V: TRBV27; DNA: TGTGCCAGCAGTCCCCGGACTAGCGGGTCCGGGGAGCTGTTTTTT; CDR3: CASSPRTSGSGELFF
size: .; D: TRBD1; J: TRBJ1-3; V: TRBV7-9; DNA: TGTGCCAGCAGCACCTACCGAGGGACAGGGGGTTATGGAAACACCATATATTTT; CDR3: CASSTYRGTGGYGNTIYF
size: .; D: .; J: TRBJ2-7; V: TRBV6-4; DNA: TGTGCCAGCAGTGACGGGACATACGGCGAGCAGTACTTC; CDR3: CASSDGTYGEQYF
size: .; D: TRBD1; J: TRBJ1-2; V: TRBV19; DNA: TGTGCCAGTAGTACCCGGACAGGGCTTACCTATGGCTACACCTTC; CDR3: CASSTRTGLTYGYTF
size: .; D: TRBD2; J: TRBJ2-5; V: TRBV2; DNA: TGTGCCAGCATGGGTAGCGGGACGTTCCAAGGGACCCAGTACTTC; CDR3: CASMGSGTFQGTQYF
size: .; D: .; J: TRBJ2-3; V: TRBV10-3; DNA: TGTGCCATCAGTGACGCGACTGAAGATACGCAGTATTTT; CDR3: CAISDATEDTQYF
size: .; D: .; J: TRBJ1-6; V: TRBV5-4; DNA: TGTGCCAGCAGCTTGGCTCCGGCGGAGAATTCACCCCTCCACTTT; CDR3: CASSLAPAENSPLHF
size: .; D: .; J: TRBJ2-7; V: TRBV25-1; DNA: TGTGCCAGCAGGGGAGGCTACGAGCAGTACTTC; CDR3: CASRGGYEQYF
size: .; D: TRBD1; J: TRBJ2-5; V: TRBV6-5; DNA: TGTGCCACCTCACAGGGGGCCCAAGAGACCCAGTACTTC; CDR3: CATSQGAQETQYF
size: .; D: TRBD1; J: TRBJ2-7; V: TRBV9; DNA: TGTGCCAGCAGCGTGAGGGACAGGGGGCGCCCCTACGAGCAGTACTTC; CDR3: CASSVRDRGRPYEQYF
size: .; D: TRBD1; J: TRBJ2-1; V: TRBV5-6; DNA: TGTGCCAGCTCCCCGCCCCGGGACAGGGGTACGGATGAGCAGTTCTTC; CDR3: CASSPPRDRGTDEQFF